Here is one T cell receptor (beta chain) with its context. Its target is unknown. The data originate from a study of T cells in Graves' hyperthyroidism and ophthalmopathy. Diagnosis rested on symptoms, serum thyroxine and TRAb, thyroid ultrasound, and orbital computed tomography. The CDR3 has 15 residues. The junction had 8 bases not matched to a gene; V was cut back by 6 bases and J by 6 bases. Study findings and constraints: Ophthalmopathy stood apart from stable hyperthyroidism in a 13 V-J model. Blood also held most thyroid clonotypes expanded beyond 0.001.

TCR beta CDR3 regions were amplified from RNA. With the HTBI primer set, the TCR CDR3 went through a first round of RT-PCR. TCRdb ran MiXCR on the multiplex PCR reads and lists one entry per CDR3 protein. The sample consists of 200,000 to 250,000 distinct CDR3 sequences, approximately 17% of them appearing once. This chain joins TRBV12-3 or TRBV12-4 and TRBJ2-1; TRBD2 agrees at 10 bases. Input material: blood. This TCR derives from a man aged 50-59 years with Graves' hyperthyroidism. For the CDR3, the DNA is TGTGCCAGCAGCCCACTAGCGGGACGCCTCAATGAGCAGTTCTTC. It specifies CASSPLAGRLNEQFF.